Presented here are 27 T cell receptor beta chains from one specimen sequenced in a study of T cells after yellow fever vaccination. One entry per CDR3 protein results from TCRdb running MiXCR on the 5' RACE reads. The sample has about 60,000 distinct CDR3 sequences; more than 5.5% are singletons. The starting material was CD8+ T cells sorted from PBMCs, obtained on the day of the first yellow fever vaccination. The receptors derive from a man younger than 30 who received the YFV17D yellow fever vaccine.

This clonotype was counted many times. V and J are TRBV14 and TRBJ2-2, with TRBD1 identical over 9 bases. J gave up 7 bases and V 7 bases, and 7 bases lay outside the gene matches. The V gene's germline CDR1 is SGHDN and CDR2 FVKESK. The length of the CDR3 is 14 residues. The DNA for the CDR3 is TGTGCCAGCAAGCCGACAGGGGGGCTCGGGGAGCTGTTTTTT. As protein: CASKPTGGLGELFF.

This clonotype has more than one count but fewer than ten. This rearrangement joins TRBV4-3 to TRBJ1-2; 10 nucleotides agree with TRBD1. The junction had 13 bases not matched to a gene; V was cut back by 8 bases and J by 4 bases. The CDR3 length is 16 residues. Germline V CDR1 and CDR2: LGHNA, YSLEER. The CDR3 DNA sequence: TGCGCCAGCTCCCCGAGACAGGGGGCGCCTAGCTATGGCTACACCTTC. Its protein product is CASSPRQGAPSYGYTF.

The chain carries TRBV5-1 and TRBJ1-2; TRBD1 agrees at 9 bases. CDR1 is SGHRS, CDR2 YFSETQ, per germline. CDR3 length equals 15 residues. The ends lost 3 bases at V and 1 base at J; junction bases unmatched: 4. For the CDR3, the DNA is TGCGCCAGCAGCTCTAGGACAGGGGATAACTATGGCTACACCTTC. Translated, it gives CASSSRTGDNYGYTF.

This clonotype was observed many times. The V call is TRBV6-6, the J call TRBJ2-2; D gene ambiguous. Deletions cut 4 bases from V and 4 bases from J, with 7 bases between. The CDR3 extends over 13 amino acids. Germline V gives CDR1 MNHNY, CDR2 SVGAGI (reference sequence). CDR3 coding DNA: TGTGCCAGCAGTTTAGACGTCACCGGGGAGCTGTTTTTT. It specifies CASSLDVTGELFF.

Many counts were recorded for this clonotype. The CDR3 protein is CASSSGREPDTQYF. The CDR3 DNA reads TGCGCCAGCAGCTCGGGACGGGAGCCAGATACGCAGTATTTT. This chain connects TRBV4-3 to TRBJ2-3; D is perhaps TRBD2 (6 bases). V lost 5 bases and J 4 bases, leaving 13 bases between the germline ends. CDR3 size: 14 residues. Looked up from germline, CDR1 is LGHNA and CDR2 is YSLEER.

As to this clonotype: A read error is possible here, since a much larger clone lies one base away. The rearrangement joins TRBV20-1 to TRBJ2-3; D is uncertain. V lost 1 base to trimming and J lost 0 bases, with 5 bases between them. The CDR3 has 13 amino acids. CDR1 and CDR2 (germline): DFQATT, SNEGSKA (reference sequence). The CDR3 sequence is CSARVSSTDTQYF. In DNA, the CDR3 is TGCAGTGCTAGAGTTAGCAGCACAGATACGCAGTATTTT.

The sample holds a few counts of this clonotype. This chain uses TRBV6-5 with TRBJ1-5; D is ambiguous. V was cut by 0 bases and J by 5 bases, with 8 bases left in between. The germline V gene has CDR1 MNHEY and CDR2 SVGAGI. The CDR3 sequence is 14 residues long. DNA of the CDR3: TGTGCCAGCAGTTACTCGATCGGGTATCAGCCCCAGCATTTT. Translating gives CASSYSIGYQPQHF.

The V and J genes are TRBV9 and TRBJ2-1, with D perhaps TRBD2 (7 bases). This CDR3 contains 17 residues. The V end was cut by 3 bases, the J end by 5 bases, with 21 bases between. CDR1 is SGDLS and CDR2 is YYNGEE in the germline V gene. The CDR3 coding sequence is TGTGCCAGCAGCGAGCCCCCGGCGGGGGCCTATAACAATGAGCAGTTCTTC. This gives the protein CASSEPPAGAYNNEQFF.

This chain uses TRBV5-1 with TRBJ1-1, with no clear D. The length of the CDR3 is 15 residues. V gave up 0 bases and J gave up 1 base, with 10 bases separating them. CDR1 is SGHRS and CDR2 is YFSETQ in the germline V gene. The CDR3 DNA sequence: TGCGCCAGCAGCTTGGGCCAGGATTGGAACACTGAAGCTTTCTTT. The encoded protein is CASSLGQDWNTEAFF.

The chain couples TRBV5-3 to TRBJ2-7; unclear D gene. Being an ORF, TRBV5-3 has a function that is uncertain. Deletions cut 4 bases from V and 1 base from J, with 15 bases between. This CDR3 has 15 residues. The CDR3 protein is CARSPRPSKSYEQYV. In DNA form, the CDR3 reads TGTGCCAGAAGCCCCCGGCCCTCTAAATCCTACGAGCAGTACGTC.

This clonotype was observed at least ten times. This sequence joins TRBV18 and TRBJ2-5; D might be TRBD1 (5 bases). Germline V gene sequence: CDR1 KGHSH, CDR2 LQKENI. The CDR3 is 16 amino acids. V was shortened by 3 bases and J by 4 bases, with 18 bases between the two germline ends. CDR3 sequence: CASSPGGQGGGETQYF. CDR3 coding DNA: TGTGCCAGCTCACCCGGCGGCCAGGGTGGTGGAGAGACCCAGTACTTC.

There are a few counts of this clonotype. The J gene is TRBJ1-4, the V gene TRBV12-3 or TRBV12-4; D ambiguous. The V end lost 3 bases, the J end lost 8 bases, and 13 bases lay between the germline ends. The CDR3 spans 14 residues. In nucleotides, the CDR3 is TGTGCCAGCAGTTTTCAGGTATCGAAGGAAAAACTGTTTTTT. Translating gives CASSFQVSKEKLFF.

This clonotype was seen a handful of times. The genes are TRBV7-2 and TRBJ2-1; 8 nucleotides align to TRBD2. This CDR3 has 15 amino acids. V shed 3 bases, J shed 7 bases, and the junction held 8 bases outside the gene matches. Looked up from germline, CDR1 is SGHTA and CDR2 is FQGNSA. CDR3 amino acids: CASSFAGGGGNEQFF. The CDR3 DNA reads TGTGCCAGCAGCTTCGCGGGGGGCGGGGGTAATGAGCAGTTCTTC.

Turning to this clonotype: The germline gene is not matched at one end of the junction; a read error may be the cause. This chain uses TRBV12-3 or TRBV12-4 with TRBJ2-5; 11 bases line up with TRBD1. The CDR3 has 16 amino acids. The CDR3 sequence: CACSPGTGGYPETQYF. CDR3 nucleotide sequence: TGTGCCTGCAGTCCCGGGACAGGGGGTTACCCAGAGACCCAGTACTTC.

A few counts support this clonotype. The V and J genes are TRBV20-1 and TRBJ1-2; 10 nucleotides line up with TRBD1. This CDR3 is built from 16 residues. In germline, CDR1 is DFQATT, CDR2 SNEGSKA (reference sequence). The ends lost 5 bases at V and 2 bases at J; junction bases unmatched: 11. In DNA form, the CDR3 reads TGCAGTGCTCTTTCCACCGGGACAGGGGCGAACTATGGCTACACCTTC. This codes for CSALSTGTGANYGYTF.

This clonotype has more than one count but fewer than ten. The rearrangement joins TRBV7-2 to TRBJ1-1; TRBD1 matches at 7 bases. The length of the CDR3 is 13 residues. J was trimmed by 5 bases and V by 5 bases; bases with no gene match: 5. From germline, CDR1 is SGHTA and CDR2 FQGNSA. For the CDR3, the DNA is TGTGCCAGCAGCACAGGGGTGTGGACTGAAGCTTTCTTT. It translates to CASSTGVWTEAFF.

This clonotype showed up many times. This chain connects TRBV14 to TRBJ2-1, with a possible D match to TRBD2 (5 bases). The CDR3 has 13 amino acids. Trimming left V 1 base short and J 9 bases short, with 10 bases between. Germline loops: CDR1 SGHDN, CDR2 FVKESK. CDR3 in amino acids: CASSQVAGSEQFF. The CDR3 bases are TGTGCCAGCAGCCAAGTTGCGGGTTCTGAGCAGTTCTTC.

In this sample, this clonotype turned up a few times. The V call is TRBV12-3 or TRBV12-4, the J call TRBJ2-5; D is undetermined. V was pared by 2 bases and J by 2 bases, with 3 bases between. The CDR3 has 12 amino acids. CDR3 nucleotides: TGTGCCAGCAGTTTATGGCAAGAGACCCAGTACTTC. This encodes CASSLWQETQYF.

The V call is TRBV4-1, the J call TRBJ2-3; possible D gene TRBD1, 6 bases. This CDR3 is built from 16 residues. V shed 3 bases and J shed 0 bases, with 13 bases lying between them. Germline V CDR1 and CDR2: MGHRA, YSYEKL. The CDR3 DNA is TGCGCCAGCAGCCAGGGGGCGCTGCTCAGCACAGATACGCAGTATTTT. Translation gives CASSQGALLSTDTQYF.

This chain links TRBV12-5 with TRBJ2-6, with D unresolved. V shed 5 bases and J shed 0 bases, with 2 bases lying between them. Germline CDR1 is LGHNT and CDR2 is FRNRAP. CDR3 size: 13 residues. The CDR3 DNA is TGTGCTAGTGGTAGCTCTGGGGCCAACGTCCTGACTTTC. Translated, it gives CASGSSGANVLTF.

The V call is TRBV5-1, the J call TRBJ2-2; TRBD1 agrees at 9 bases. The length of the CDR3 is 16 residues. Per the germline V gene, CDR1 is SGHRS and CDR2 is YFSETQ. The V segment lost 3 bases and the J segment 4 bases; nucleotides outside the gene matches: 7. Written as DNA, the CDR3 is TGCGCCAGCAGCTCCAACAGGGGGCTGGGCACCGGGGAGCTGTTTTTT. Its translation is CASSSNRGLGTGELFF. The whole variable domain, filled in from reference TRBV5-1 and TRBJ2-2, reads KAGVTQTPRYLIKTRGQQVTLSCSPISGHRSVSWYQQTPGQGLQFLFEYFSETQRNKGNFPGRFSGRQFSNSRSEMNVSTLELGDSALYLCASSSNRGLGTGELFFGEGSRLTVL.

This rearrangement joins TRBV3-1 to TRBJ2-1, with D possibly being TRBD1 (5 bases). Germline V CDR1 and CDR2: LGHDT, YNNKEL (reference sequence). Trimming removed 4 bases at V and 9 bases at J, with 13 bases between. This CDR3 contains 13 residues. CDR3 in DNA: TGTGCCAGCAGCCCTCGGCAAGGGGCTGAGCAGTTCTTC. Its protein is CASSPRQGAEQFF.

This chain uses TRBV24-1 with TRBJ2-3; no definite D call. Germline CDR1 KGHDR, CDR2 SFDVKD. CDR3 length equals 14 residues. Trimming took 3 bases from V and 2 from J, leaving 8 bases between them. The CDR3 protein is CATSDKAPTDTQYF. The CDR3 coding sequence is TGTGCCACCAGTGATAAGGCCCCCACAGATACGCAGTATTTT.

The chain employs TRBV11-1 and TRBJ2-7; 10 bases agree with TRBD2. This CDR3 is built from 18 residues. Germline CDR1 SGHAT, CDR2 FQDESV (reference sequence). J gave up 1 base and V 4 bases, and 13 bases lay outside the gene matches. The CDR3 sequence: CASSSPPAGGPKSYEQYF. The CDR3 nucleotides are TGTGCCAGCAGCTCTCCCCCAGCGGGGGGGCCTAAGTCCTACGAGCAGTACTTC.

This clonotype has a handful of counts. This chain joins TRBV12-5 and TRBJ1-4, with 7 bases aligning to TRBD1. Looked up from germline, CDR1 is LGHNT and CDR2 is FRNRAP. With V trimmed by 5 bases and J by 0 bases, 12 bases remained unmatched. CDR3 size: 18 residues. This CDR3 reads CASGPPGQAGTTNEKLFF. The CDR3 DNA is TGTGCTAGTGGTCCCCCCGGACAGGCCGGGACAACTAATGAAAAACTGTTTTTT. Full variable domain (remainder filled in from reference TRBV12-5 and TRBJ1-4): DARVTQTPRHKVTEMGQEVTMRCQPILGHNTVFWYRQTMMQGLELLAYFRNRAPLDDSGMPKDRFSAEMPDATLATLKIQPSEPRDSAVYFCASGPPGQAGTTNEKLFFGSGTQLSVL.

This clonotype was seen at least ten times. The gene calls are TRBV5-1 and TRBJ2-7; D is ambiguous. Germline V gene data show CDR1 as SGHRS and CDR2 as YFSETQ. Between the trimmed V and J ends, which lost 2 bases and 6 bases, there was a span of 15 bases. The CDR3 spans 14 residues. The CDR3 is CASSFSGQAFEQYF. CDR3 DNA: TGCGCCAGCAGCTTTTCCGGGCAGGCATTCGAGCAGTACTTC.

Ten or more counts support this clonotype. The chain has TRBV13 and TRBJ1-4; D unclear. Trimming stripped 3 bases from V and 0 bases from J, with 11 bases between. Germline CDR1 is PRHDT and CDR2 is FYEKMQ (reference sequence). The CDR3 extends over 16 amino acids. The CDR3 loop is CASSFWTDATNEKLFF. The CDR3 nucleotides read TGTGCCAGCAGCTTTTGGACGGATGCAACTAATGAAAAACTGTTTTTT.